The 5 T cell receptor beta chains reported below all come from one sample, sequenced in a study of blood T cells in healthy people across ages. Sample-barcoded 5' priming and a J-beta primer mix drove a second PCR of about 6 to 12 cycles. MiXCR, run by TCRdb on the 5' RACE reads, gives a single entry per CDR3 protein. The profile shows 600,000 to 800,000 distinct CDR3 sequences, more than 45% of them singletons. What was sequenced was blood. The receptors stem from a woman older than 75 in good health.

The chain uses TRBV4-1 and TRBJ2-7, with D tentatively TRBD1 (5 bases). The CDR3 covers 14 residues. From germline, CDR1 is MGHRA and CDR2 YSYEKL. Trimming removed 3 bases at V and 3 bases at J, with 12 bases between. The DNA for the CDR3 is TGCGCCAGCAGCCACACGACAGATAACTACGAGCAGTACTTC. It specifies CASSHTTDNYEQYF.

In this sample, this clonotype turned up once. The chain couples TRBV6-4 to TRBJ1-5; D unclear. The CDR3 has 10 amino acids. V lost 9 bases, J lost 3 bases, and 3 bases lay in between. The germline V gene encodes CDR1 MRHNA and CDR2 SNTAGT. Here the CDR3 DNA reads TGTGCCAGTCACAATCAGCCCCAGCATTTT. Its protein is CASHNQPQHF.

This clonotype was counted ten times or more. The chain combines TRBV7-9 with TRBJ1-2; D remains ambiguous. CDR1 SEHNR and CDR2 FQNEAQ come from the germline V gene (reference sequence). CDR3 length equals 14 residues. V was clipped by 6 bases and J by 3 bases, with 14 bases between them. The CDR3 protein is CASSHSLVDYGYTF. CDR3 bases: TGTGCCAGCAGTCATTCGTTGGTTGACTATGGCTACACCTTC.

This clonotype was picked up a small number of times. One end of the junction fails to match germline, which may point to a read error. This sequence joins TRBV7-9 and TRBJ2-2; 8 positions match TRBD1. Germline V CDR1 and CDR2: SEHNR, FQNEAQ (reference sequence). This CDR3 is 16 amino acids long. The CDR3 region has the DNA TGTGCCGGCAGCCCATCAGGGGGCTGGAACACCGGGGAGCTGTTTTTT. This translates into CAGSPSGGWNTGELFF.

The chain combines TRBV20-1 with TRBJ2-2; D gene unclear. The V and J ends lost 0 bases and 5 bases respectively, with 7 bases between them. The CDR3 consists of 13 residues. The germline V gene has CDR1 DFQATT and CDR2 SNEGSKA (reference sequence). CDR3 DNA sequence: TGCAGTGCTAGAGAAAGACGGACCGGGGAGCTGTTTTTT. The encoded protein is CSARERRTGELFF.